This record looks at one TCR beta chain sequence and its context. The target antigen is unknown. The assay was immunoSEQ multiplex PCR, and TCRdb's table has in-frame clones only and misses some. This sample carries about 45,000 clones, roughly 80% of them seen once, and the ten largest clones take about 5.2%. The sample belongs to a study of OX40 agonist ivuxolimab in advanced cancers. Study-level findings and limits: What antigens the expanded peripheral T cells recognized was never established.

Germline CDR1 WSHSY, CDR2 SAAADI. V shed 6 bases and J 0 bases; nucleotides not matched to a gene: 10. The CDR3 has 18 amino acids. This specimen consisted of CD4+ or CD8+ T cells sorted from blood, obtained in a trial of the OX40 agonist ivuxolimab. This clonotype was obtained from an adult with an advanced solid tumor such as melanoma, head and neck, liver or kidney cancer. The chain uses TRBV10-2 and TRBJ2-7, with 14 bases identical to TRBD2. The CDR3 loop reads CASSVPGTSGRASYEQYF. CDR3 nucleotides: TGCGCCAGCAGCGTCCCCGGGACTAGCGGGAGAGCCTCCTACGAGCAGTACTTC.